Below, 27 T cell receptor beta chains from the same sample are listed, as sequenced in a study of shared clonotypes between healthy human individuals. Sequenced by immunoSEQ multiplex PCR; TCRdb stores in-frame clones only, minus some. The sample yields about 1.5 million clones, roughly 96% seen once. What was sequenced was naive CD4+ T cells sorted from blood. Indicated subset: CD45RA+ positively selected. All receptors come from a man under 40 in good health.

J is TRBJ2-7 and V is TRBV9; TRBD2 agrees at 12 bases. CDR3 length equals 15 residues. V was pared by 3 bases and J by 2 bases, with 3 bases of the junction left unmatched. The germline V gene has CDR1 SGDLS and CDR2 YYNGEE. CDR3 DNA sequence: TGTGCCAGCAGCGCGTCTAGCGGGAGGGCCTACGAGCAGTACTTC. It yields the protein CASSASSGRAYEQYF. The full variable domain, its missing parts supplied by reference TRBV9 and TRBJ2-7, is DSGVTQTPKHLITATGQRVTLRCSPRSGDLSVYWYQQSLDQGLQFLIQYYNGEERAKGNILERFSAQQFPDLHSELNLSSLELGDSALYFCASSASSGRAYEQYFGPGTRLTVT.

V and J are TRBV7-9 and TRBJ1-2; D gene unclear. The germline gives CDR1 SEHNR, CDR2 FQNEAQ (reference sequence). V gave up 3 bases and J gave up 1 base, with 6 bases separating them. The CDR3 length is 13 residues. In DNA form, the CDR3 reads TGTGCCAGCAGCTTCGGAATTAACTATGGCTACACCTTC. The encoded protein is CASSFGINYGYTF.

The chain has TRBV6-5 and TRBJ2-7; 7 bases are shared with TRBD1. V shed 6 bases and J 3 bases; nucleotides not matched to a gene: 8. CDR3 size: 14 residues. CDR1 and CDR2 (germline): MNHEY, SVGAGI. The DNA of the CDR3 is TGTGCCAGCAGCGCCGGGACAGAATACTACGAGCAGTACTTC. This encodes CASSAGTEYYEQYF.

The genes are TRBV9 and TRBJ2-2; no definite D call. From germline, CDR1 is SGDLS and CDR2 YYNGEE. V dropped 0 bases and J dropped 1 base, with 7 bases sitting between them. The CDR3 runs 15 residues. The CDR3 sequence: CASSVVIQNTGELFF. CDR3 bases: TGTGCCAGCAGCGTAGTTATACAGAACACCGGGGAGCTGTTTTTT.

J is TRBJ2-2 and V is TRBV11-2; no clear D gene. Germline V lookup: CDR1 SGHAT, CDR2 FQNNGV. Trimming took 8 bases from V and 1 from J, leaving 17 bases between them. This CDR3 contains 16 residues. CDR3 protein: CASGPVWGGNTGELFF. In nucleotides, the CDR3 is TGTGCCAGCGGCCCGGTATGGGGTGGGAACACCGGGGAGCTGTTTTTT.

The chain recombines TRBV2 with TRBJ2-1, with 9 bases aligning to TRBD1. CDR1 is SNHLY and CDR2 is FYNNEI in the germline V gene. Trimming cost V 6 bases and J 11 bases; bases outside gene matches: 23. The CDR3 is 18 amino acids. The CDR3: CASRGTGRMAGSPYQQFF. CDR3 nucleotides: TGTGCCAGCAGGGGGACAGGGAGGATGGCGGGAAGTCCTTATCAGCAGTTCTTC.

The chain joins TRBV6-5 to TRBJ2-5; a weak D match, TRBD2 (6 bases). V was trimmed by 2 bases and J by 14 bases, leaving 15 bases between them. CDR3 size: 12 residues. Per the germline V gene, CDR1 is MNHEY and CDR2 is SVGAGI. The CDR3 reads CASSYPRGLVYF. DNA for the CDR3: TGTGCCAGCAGTTACCCTAGGGGACTCGTTTACTTC.

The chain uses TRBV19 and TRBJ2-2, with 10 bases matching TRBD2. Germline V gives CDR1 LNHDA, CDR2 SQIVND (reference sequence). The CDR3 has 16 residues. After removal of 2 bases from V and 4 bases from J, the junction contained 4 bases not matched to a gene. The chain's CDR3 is CASSIIAGGFTGELFF. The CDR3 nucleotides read TGTGCCAGTAGTATAATAGCGGGAGGCTTCACCGGGGAGCTGTTTTTT.

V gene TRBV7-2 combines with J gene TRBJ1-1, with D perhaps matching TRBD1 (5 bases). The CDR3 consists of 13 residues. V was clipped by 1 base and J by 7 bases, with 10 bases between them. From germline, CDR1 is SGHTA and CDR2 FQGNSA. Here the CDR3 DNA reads TGTGCCAGCAGCTTAGGGGGGTTGGGTGAAGCTTTCTTT. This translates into CASSLGGLGEAFF.

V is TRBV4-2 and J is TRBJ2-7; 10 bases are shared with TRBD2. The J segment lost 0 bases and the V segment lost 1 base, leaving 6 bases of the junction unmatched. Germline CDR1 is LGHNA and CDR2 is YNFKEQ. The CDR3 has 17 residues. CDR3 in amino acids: CASSQGGLADRSYEQYF. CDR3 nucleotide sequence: TGTGCCAGCAGCCAAGGAGGACTAGCGGACCGCTCCTACGAGCAGTACTTC.

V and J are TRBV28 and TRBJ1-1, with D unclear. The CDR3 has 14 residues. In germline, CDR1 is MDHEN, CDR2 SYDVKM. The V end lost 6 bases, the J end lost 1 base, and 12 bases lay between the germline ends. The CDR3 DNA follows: TGTGCCAGCAGAGCCAGAACATCGAACACTGAAGCTTTCTTT. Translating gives CASRARTSNTEAFF. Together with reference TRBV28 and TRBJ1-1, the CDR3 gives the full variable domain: DVKVTQSSRYLVKRTGEKVFLECVQDMDHENMFWYRQDPGLGLRLIYFSYDVKMKEKGDIPEGYSVSREKKERFSLILESASTNQTSMYLCASRARTSNTEAFFGQGTRLTVV.

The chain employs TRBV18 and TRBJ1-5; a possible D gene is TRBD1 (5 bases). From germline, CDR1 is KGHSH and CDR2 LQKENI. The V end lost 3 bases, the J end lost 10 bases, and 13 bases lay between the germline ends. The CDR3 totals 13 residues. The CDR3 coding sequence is TGTGCCAGCTCACCCGGGGGGGGGAACCCCCAGCATTTT. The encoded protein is CASSPGGGNPQHF. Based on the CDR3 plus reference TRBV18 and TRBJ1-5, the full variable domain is NAGVMQNPRHLVRRRGQEARLRCSPMKGHSHVYWYRQLPEEGLKFMVYLQKENIIDESGMPKERFSAEFPKEGPSILRIQQVVRGDSAAYFCASSPGGGNPQHFGDGTRLSIL.

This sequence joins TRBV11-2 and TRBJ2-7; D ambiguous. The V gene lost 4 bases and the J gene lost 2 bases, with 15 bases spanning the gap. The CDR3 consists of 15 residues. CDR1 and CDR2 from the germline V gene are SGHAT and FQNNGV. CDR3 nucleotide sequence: TGTGCCAGCAGCTCAAGGGCTACTTTGCCCTACGAGCAGTACTTC. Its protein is CASSSRATLPYEQYF.

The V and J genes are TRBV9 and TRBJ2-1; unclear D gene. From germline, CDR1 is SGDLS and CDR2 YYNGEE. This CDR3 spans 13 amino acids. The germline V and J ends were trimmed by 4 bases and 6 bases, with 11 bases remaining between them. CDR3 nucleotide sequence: TGTGCCAGCAGCCCCCCTGGCGGCAATGAGCAGTTCTTC. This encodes CASSPPGGNEQFF.

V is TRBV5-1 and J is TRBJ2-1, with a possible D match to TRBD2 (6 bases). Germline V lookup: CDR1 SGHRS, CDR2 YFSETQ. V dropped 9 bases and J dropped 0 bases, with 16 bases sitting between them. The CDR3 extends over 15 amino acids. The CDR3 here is CATSPTGDSYNEQFF. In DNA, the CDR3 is TGCGCCACCTCGCCCACGGGAGACTCCTACAATGAGCAGTTCTTC.

CDR3 loop: CASSLWAYEQYF. The DNA of the CDR3 is TGTGCCAGCAGCTTGTGGGCCTACGAGCAGTACTTC. The V gene is TRBV11-2, the J gene TRBJ2-7; D is ambiguous. CDR3 length equals 12 residues. V lost 3 bases, J lost 2 bases, and 5 bases lay in between. Germline-derived CDR1 and CDR2 are SGHAT and FQNNGV.

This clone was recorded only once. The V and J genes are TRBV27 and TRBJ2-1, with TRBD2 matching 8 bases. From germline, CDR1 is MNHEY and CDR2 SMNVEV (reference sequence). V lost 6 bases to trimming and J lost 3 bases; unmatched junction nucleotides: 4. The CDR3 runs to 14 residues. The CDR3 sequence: CASSSGRRYNEQFF. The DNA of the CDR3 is TGTGCCAGCAGCAGCGGGAGACGCTACAATGAGCAGTTCTTC.

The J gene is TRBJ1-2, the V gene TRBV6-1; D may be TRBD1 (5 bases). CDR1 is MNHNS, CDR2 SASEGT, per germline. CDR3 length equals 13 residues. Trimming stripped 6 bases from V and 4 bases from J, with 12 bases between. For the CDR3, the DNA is TGTGCCAGCAGAATCGACAGTCTCTATGGCTACACCTTC. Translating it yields CASRIDSLYGYTF.

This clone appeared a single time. CDR3: CASSLIRRLSGANVLTF. CDR3 bases: TGTGCCAGCAGCTTAATTAGACGGCTCTCTGGGGCCAACGTCCTGACTTTC. This chain uses TRBV7-9 with TRBJ2-6; D not resolved. The germline gives CDR1 SEHNR, CDR2 FQNEAQ (reference sequence). The CDR3 has 17 residues. Trimming took 2 bases from V and 0 from J, leaving 11 bases between them.

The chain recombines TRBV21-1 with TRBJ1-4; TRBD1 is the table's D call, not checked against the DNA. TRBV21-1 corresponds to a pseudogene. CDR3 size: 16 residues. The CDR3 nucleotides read TGTGCCAGCAGCAAAGGGACACACGCAACTAATGAAAAACTGTTTTTT. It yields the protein CASSKGTHATNEKLFF.

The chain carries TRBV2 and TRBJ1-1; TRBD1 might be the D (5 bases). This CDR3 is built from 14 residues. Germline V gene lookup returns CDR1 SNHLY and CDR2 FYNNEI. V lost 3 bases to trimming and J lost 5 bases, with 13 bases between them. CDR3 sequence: CASSDRVGGTEAFF. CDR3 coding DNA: TGTGCCAGCAGTGACAGGGTCGGCGGGACTGAAGCTTTCTTT.

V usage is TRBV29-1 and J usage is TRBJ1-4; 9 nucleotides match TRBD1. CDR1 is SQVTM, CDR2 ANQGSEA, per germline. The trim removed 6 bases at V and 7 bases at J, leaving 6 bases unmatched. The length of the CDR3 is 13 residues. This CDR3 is CSVKGTGREKLFF. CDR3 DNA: TGCAGCGTAAAGGGGACAGGGCGTGAAAAACTGTTTTTT.

Here the CDR3 reads CASSKPQGEQFF. The DNA of the CDR3 is TGCGCCAGCAGTAAACCACAGGGTGAGCAGTTCTTC. The chain employs TRBV5-1 and TRBJ2-1; maybe TRBD1 (6 bases). CDR1 and CDR2 (germline): SGHRS, YFSETQ. The CDR3 extends over 12 amino acids. The V end was cut by 5 bases, the J end by 9 bases, with 12 bases between.

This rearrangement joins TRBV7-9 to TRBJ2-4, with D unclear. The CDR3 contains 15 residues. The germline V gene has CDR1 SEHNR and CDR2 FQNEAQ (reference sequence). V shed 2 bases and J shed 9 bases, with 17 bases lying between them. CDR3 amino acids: CASSLILDGRGIQYF. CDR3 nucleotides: TGTGCCAGCAGCTTAATATTGGACGGACGTGGCATTCAGTACTTC.

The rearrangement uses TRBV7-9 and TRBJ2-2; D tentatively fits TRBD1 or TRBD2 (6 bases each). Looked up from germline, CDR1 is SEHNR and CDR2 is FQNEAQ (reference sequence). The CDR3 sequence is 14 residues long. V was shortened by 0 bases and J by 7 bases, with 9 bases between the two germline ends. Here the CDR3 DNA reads TGTGCCAGCAGCTTAGCCGGGGGCGGCGGGGAGCTGTTTTTT. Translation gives CASSLAGGGGELFF.

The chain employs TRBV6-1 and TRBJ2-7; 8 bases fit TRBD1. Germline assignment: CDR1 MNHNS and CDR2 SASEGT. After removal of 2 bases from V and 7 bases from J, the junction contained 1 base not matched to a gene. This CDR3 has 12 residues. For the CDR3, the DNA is TGTGCCAGCAGTGAACGACAGGGGGAGCAGTACTTC. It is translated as CASSERQGEQYF.

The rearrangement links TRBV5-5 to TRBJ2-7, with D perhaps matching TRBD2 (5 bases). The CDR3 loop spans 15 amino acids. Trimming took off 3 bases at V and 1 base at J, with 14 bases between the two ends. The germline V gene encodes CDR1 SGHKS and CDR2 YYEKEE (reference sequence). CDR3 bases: TGTGCCAGCAGCTCCCGGCCGGAGGATTCCTACGAGCAGTACTTC. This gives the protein CASSSRPEDSYEQYF.